This entry lists 13 T cell receptor beta chains sequenced from one sample in a study of T cell repertoires in cytomegalovirus infection. TCRdb re-called the reads with MiXCR, one entry per CDR3 protein. The repertoire holds about 180,000 distinct CDR3 sequences, with approximately 14% as singletons. Sequenced: PBMCs. These receptors were obtained from a human donor in good health (CMV status not recorded). Some clones in this sample may be carry-over from other donors' samples.

The V call is TRBV20-1, the J call TRBJ2-7, with D unclear. The germline CDR1 and CDR2 sequences are DFQATT and SNEGSKA (reference sequence). CDR3 length: 11 residues. V was pared by 3 bases and J by 0 bases, with 3 bases between. CDR3 sequence reads: CSARSSYEQYF. CDR3 bases: TGCAGTGCTAGGAGCTCCTACGAGCAGTACTTC.

There are many counts of this clonotype. The rearrangement joins TRBV29-1 to TRBJ2-7; the D gene is possibly TRBD1 (5 bases). Trimming took off 6 bases at V and 5 bases at J, with 17 bases between the two ends. Germline values: CDR1 SQVTM, CDR2 ANQGSEA. The CDR3 runs to 13 residues. CDR3 coding DNA: TGCAGCGTGAACCGAGCAGGGCACAACGAGCAGTACTTC. Its translation is CSVNRAGHNEQYF.

A few counts support this clonotype. The chain combines TRBV28 with TRBJ2-1; 7 nucleotides match TRBD2. The length of the CDR3 is 17 residues. Trimming took 1 base from V and 9 from J; bases not matched to a gene: 15. Germline CDR1 MDHEN, CDR2 SYDVKM. CDR3 amino acids: CASSLFPRGGSIVEQFF. The CDR3 nucleotides are TGTGCCAGCAGTTTATTCCCTCGGGGCGGGAGTATAGTTGAGCAGTTCTTC.

The V gene is TRBV20-1, the J gene TRBJ2-4, with 8 bases matching TRBD2. J was trimmed by 2 bases and V by 6 bases; bases with no gene match: 12. The CDR3 contains 16 residues. Germline CDR1 DFQATT, CDR2 SNEGSKA (reference sequence). The CDR3 here is CSAKRGGPDSKNIQYF. The CDR3 nucleotides read TGCAGTGCCAAGCGCGGGGGGCCCGACTCCAAAAACATTCAGTACTTC.

The sample holds a few counts of this clonotype. V and J are TRBV5-1 and TRBJ1-1; tentatively, D is TRBD1 (6 bases). V was shortened by 1 base and J by 1 base, with 8 bases between the two germline ends. CDR3 size: 14 residues. Germline CDR1 SGHRS, CDR2 YFSETQ. CDR3 loop: CASSLPDRNTEAFF. Here the CDR3 DNA reads TGCGCCAGCAGCTTGCCGGACAGGAACACTGAAGCTTTCTTT.

This clonotype was detected a few times. The chain recombines TRBV20-1 with TRBJ2-7; a weak D match, TRBD1 (6 bases). Germline values: CDR1 DFQATT, CDR2 SNEGSKA (reference sequence). The CDR3 length is 13 residues. V gave up 5 bases and J gave up 0 bases, with 11 bases separating them. The CDR3 bases are TGCAGTGCTTTCCACAGGGTCTCCTACGAGCAGTACTTC. Its translation: CSAFHRVSYEQYF.

The sample holds many counts of this clonotype. This chain connects TRBV7-2 to TRBJ1-1; D unresolved. The CDR3 covers 13 residues. CDR1 and CDR2 from the germline V gene are SGHTA and FQGNSA. Trimming removed 5 bases from V and 7 bases from J, with 14 bases in between. CDR3 region: CASSLDLYGEAFF. In nucleotides, the CDR3 is TGTGCCAGCAGCCTGGACCTATACGGTGAAGCTTTCTTT.

This clonotype was seen a few times. This sequence joins TRBV15 and TRBJ1-6, with 8 bases matching TRBD1. With V trimmed by 5 bases and J by 7 bases, 7 bases remained unmatched. From germline, CDR1 is LNHNV and CDR2 YYDKDF (reference sequence). This CDR3 is built from 15 residues. This CDR3 is CATSPLGQGNSPLHF. The CDR3 nucleotides are TGTGCCACCAGCCCTCTCGGACAGGGAAATTCACCCCTCCACTTT.

This clonotype was recorded many times. The rearrangement links TRBV7-9 to TRBJ2-7; D is uncertain. Between the trimmed V and J ends, which lost 2 bases and 0 bases, there was a span of 14 bases. Germline CDR1 is SEHNR and CDR2 is FQNEAQ (reference sequence). The CDR3 length is 16 residues. In DNA form, the CDR3 reads TGTGCCAGCAGCTTACATCCTTCAGGTGCCTCCTACGAGCAGTACTTC. Amino acid sequence: CASSLHPSGASYEQYF.

The chain carries TRBV29-1 and TRBJ2-5; D gene ambiguous. The CDR3 has 11 residues. V dropped 6 bases and J dropped 4 bases, with 9 bases sitting between them. Germline lookup yields CDR1 SQVTM and CDR2 ANQGSEA. CDR3 in amino acids: CSVGPSETQYF. The CDR3 DNA sequence: TGCAGCGTCGGGCCGTCAGAGACCCAGTACTTC.

This clonotype was found many times. The V and J genes are TRBV7-2 and TRBJ2-3, with no clear D. The V gene's germline CDR1 is SGHTA and CDR2 FQGNSA. CDR3 length: 14 residues. V lost 1 base to trimming and J lost 7 bases, with 12 bases between them. The CDR3 protein is CASSLEAAQNTQYF. The CDR3 DNA reads as TGTGCCAGCAGCTTAGAGGCTGCCCAAAATACGCAGTATTTT.

CDR3 DNA: TGTGCCACCAGCGGACTAGCGGGGGGGCATACAGATACGCAGTATTTT. Its protein product is CATSGLAGGHTDTQYF. This chain links TRBV15 with TRBJ2-3, with 15 bases identical to TRBD2. V shed 5 bases, J shed 3 bases, and the junction held 3 bases outside the gene matches. Germline V gives CDR1 LNHNV, CDR2 YYDKDF (reference sequence). This CDR3 has 16 residues.

The rearrangement uses TRBV10-3 and TRBJ2-1, with 14 bases identical to TRBD2. Trimming took 1 base from V and 4 from J; bases not matched to a gene: 9. CDR3 length: 19 residues. From germline, CDR1 is ENHRY and CDR2 SYGVKD. CDR3 DNA sequence: TGTGCCATCAGTGAGTTGTATCCGGGACTAGCGGGAGCATACAATGAGCAGTTCTTC. Translating it yields CAISELYPGLAGAYNEQFF.